Listed below are T cell receptor beta chains from one sample, sequenced in a study of OX40 agonist ivuxolimab in advanced cancers. Clones were read by immunoSEQ multiplex PCR, and TCRdb kept only the in-frame ones, dropping some. The table lists over 30,000 clones, 82% of them singletons. The sequences come from CD4+ or CD8+ T cells sorted from blood, collected in a trial of the OX40 agonist ivuxolimab. The receptors shown here come from an adult with an advanced solid tumor such as melanoma, head and neck, liver or kidney cancer. CDR3s include the opening cysteine and the closing phenylalanine or tryptophan.

cdr3_length,v_call,cdr3_aa
15,TRBV2,CASRDRAYGSPEQYF
17,TRBV5-1,CASTLELAGGLEDEQFF
15,TRBV2,CASRVLAGVTGELFF
12,TRBV12-5,CATHRGNTEAFF
16,TRBV5-8,CASSQIPGRRNTEAFF
15,TRBV27,CASSLRGTGASPLHF
15,TRBV6-5,CASSMTGTGHDTQYF
13,TRBV5-1,CASSGQGTDTQYF
14,TRBV7-9,CASSFNRGRTGYTF
13,TRBV6-5,CASSKTGGQPQHF
14,TRBV6-1,CASSESRGRETQYF
13,TRBV10-1,CASTQGVPYGYTF
14,TRBV18,CASSPGQQGRELFF
12,TRBV7-2,CASSQATGRQYF
13,TRBV7-7,CASSLDRSGEQYF
12,TRBV2,CASSGTNQPQHF
17,TRBV15,CATSRDLLEPSGNTIYF
15,TRBV27,CATLGRILDYNEQFF
13,TRBV19,CASSREPNQPQHF
14,TRBV19,CASSISGEDTEAFF
14,TRBV6-1,CASSTRQINEKLFF
13,TRBV5-8,CASSLLKGQPQHF
14,TRBV19,CASRIVAGIYGYTF
13,TRBV29-1,CSVRDRVGHEQYF
15,TRBV19,CATRSPGASTDTQYF
14,TRBV7-2,CASSVSPGAYEQYF
13,TRBV4-2,CASSQALTKGYTF
17,TRBV7-9,CASRQTGRNLSTDTQYF
14,TRBV19,CASSLGIGRTEAFF
15,TRBV2,CASGDRDRVSYEQYF
13,TRBV6-5,CASGRRGQETQYF
16,TRBV19,CASSGDGRGIGYGYTF
14,TRBV18,CASSPAQSYNEQFF
18,TRBV5-1,CASSLALQVYGVSYEQYF
15,TRBV18,CASSPPGQGAVGYTF
14,TRBV5-1,CASKVGDVTDTQYF
17,TRBV19,CASSPLAGDANTGELFF
14,TRBV6-5,CASSQRTGTYEQYF
16,TRBV5-1,CASSLEGGGAKDTQYF
15,TRBV4-1,CASSQDRSSGGELFF
16,TRBV5-6,CASSRDKGQVNTEAFF